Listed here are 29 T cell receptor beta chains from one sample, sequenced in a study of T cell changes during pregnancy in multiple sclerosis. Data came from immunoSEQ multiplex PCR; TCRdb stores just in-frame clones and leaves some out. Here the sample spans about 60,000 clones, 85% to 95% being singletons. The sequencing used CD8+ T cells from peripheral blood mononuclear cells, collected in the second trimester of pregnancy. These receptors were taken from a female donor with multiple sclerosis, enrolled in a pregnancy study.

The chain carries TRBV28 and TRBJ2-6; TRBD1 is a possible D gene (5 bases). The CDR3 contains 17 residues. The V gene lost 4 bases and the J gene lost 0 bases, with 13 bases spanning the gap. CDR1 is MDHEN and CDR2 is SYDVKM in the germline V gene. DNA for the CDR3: TGTGCCAGCAGTTCAATAATGACAGTCTCTGGGGCCAACGTCCTGACTTTC. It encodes CASSSIMTVSGANVLTF.

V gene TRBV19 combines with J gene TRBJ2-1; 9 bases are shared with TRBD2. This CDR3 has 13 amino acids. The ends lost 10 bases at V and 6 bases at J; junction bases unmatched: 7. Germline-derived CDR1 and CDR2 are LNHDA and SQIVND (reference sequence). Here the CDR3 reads CATGTSWGNEQFF. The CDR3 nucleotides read TGTGCCACCGGGACTAGCTGGGGCAATGAGCAGTTCTTC.

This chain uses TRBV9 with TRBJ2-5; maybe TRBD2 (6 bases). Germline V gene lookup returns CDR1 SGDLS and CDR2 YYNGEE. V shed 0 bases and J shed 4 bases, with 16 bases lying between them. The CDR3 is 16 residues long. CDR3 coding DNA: TGTGCCAGCAGCGTAGGCCCCGCGGGACCCTTAGAGACCCAGTACTTC. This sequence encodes CASSVGPAGPLETQYF.

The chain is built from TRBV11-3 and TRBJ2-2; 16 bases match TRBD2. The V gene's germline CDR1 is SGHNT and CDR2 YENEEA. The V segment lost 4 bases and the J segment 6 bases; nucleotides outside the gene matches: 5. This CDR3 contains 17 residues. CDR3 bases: TGTGCCAGCAGCTCGGGACTAGCGGGAGGGCCCCCCGGGGAGCTGTTTTTT. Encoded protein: CASSSGLAGGPPGELFF.

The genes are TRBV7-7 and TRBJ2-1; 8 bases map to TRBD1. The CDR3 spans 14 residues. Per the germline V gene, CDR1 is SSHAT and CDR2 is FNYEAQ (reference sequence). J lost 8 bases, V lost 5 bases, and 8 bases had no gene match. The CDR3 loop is CASSPTGAWDEQFF. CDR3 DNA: TGTGCCAGCAGCCCGACAGGGGCCTGGGATGAGCAGTTCTTC.

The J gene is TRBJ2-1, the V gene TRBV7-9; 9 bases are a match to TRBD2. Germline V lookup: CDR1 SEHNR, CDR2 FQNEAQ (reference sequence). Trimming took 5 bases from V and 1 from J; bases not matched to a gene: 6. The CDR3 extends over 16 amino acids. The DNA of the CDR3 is TGTGCCAGCAGCGCCTATAGCGGGAGTTCCTACAATGAGCAGTTCTTC. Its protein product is CASSAYSGSSYNEQFF.

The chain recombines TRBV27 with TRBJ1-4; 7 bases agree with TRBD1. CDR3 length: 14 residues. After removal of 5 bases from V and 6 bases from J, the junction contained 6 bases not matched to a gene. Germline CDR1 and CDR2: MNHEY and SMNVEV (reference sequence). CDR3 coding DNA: TGTGCCAGCAGTCCCTGGACAGGAGATGAAAAACTGTTTTTT. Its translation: CASSPWTGDEKLFF.

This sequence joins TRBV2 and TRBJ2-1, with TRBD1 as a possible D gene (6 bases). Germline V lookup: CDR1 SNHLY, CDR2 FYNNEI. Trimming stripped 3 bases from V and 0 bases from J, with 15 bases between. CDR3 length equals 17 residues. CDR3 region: CASSDPGATSSYNEQFF. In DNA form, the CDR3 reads TGTGCCAGCAGTGATCCAGGGGCGACGAGCTCCTACAATGAGCAGTTCTTC.

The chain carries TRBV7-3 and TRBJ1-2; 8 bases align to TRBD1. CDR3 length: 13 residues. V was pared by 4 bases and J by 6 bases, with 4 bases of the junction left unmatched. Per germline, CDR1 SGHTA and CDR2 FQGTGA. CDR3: CASSSSGGNGYTF. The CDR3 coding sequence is TGTGCCAGCAGCTCCTCAGGGGGCAATGGCTACACCTTC.

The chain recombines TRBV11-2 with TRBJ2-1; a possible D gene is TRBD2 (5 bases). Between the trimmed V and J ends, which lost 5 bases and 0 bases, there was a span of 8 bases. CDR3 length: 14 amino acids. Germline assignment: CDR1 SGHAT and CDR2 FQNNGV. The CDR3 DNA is TGTGCCAGCAGCGGGAGTTTCTCCTACAATGAGCAGTTCTTC. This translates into CASSGSFSYNEQFF.

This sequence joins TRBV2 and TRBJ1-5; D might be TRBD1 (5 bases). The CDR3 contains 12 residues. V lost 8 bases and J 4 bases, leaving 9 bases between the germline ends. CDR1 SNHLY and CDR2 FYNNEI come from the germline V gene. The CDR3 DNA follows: TGTGCCAGCGGTGGGGCAAATCAGCCCCAGCATTTT. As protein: CASGGANQPQHF.

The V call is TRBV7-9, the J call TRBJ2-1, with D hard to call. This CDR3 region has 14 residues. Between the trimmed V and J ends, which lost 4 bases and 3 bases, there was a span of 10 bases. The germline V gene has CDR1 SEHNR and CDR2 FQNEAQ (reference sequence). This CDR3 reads CASSSEIRYNEQFF. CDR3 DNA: TGTGCCAGCAGCTCAGAAATACGCTACAATGAGCAGTTCTTC.

CDR3 sequence reads: CASSLSGTLYNEQFF. The CDR3, as DNA: TGTGCCAGCAGTCTTTCGGGGACACTATACAATGAGCAGTTCTTC. The chain joins TRBV27 to TRBJ2-1; possibly TRBD1 for D (6 bases). This CDR3 has 15 amino acids. CDR1 is MNHEY and CDR2 is SMNVEV in the germline V gene (reference sequence). V gave up 5 bases and J gave up 4 bases, with 15 bases separating them.

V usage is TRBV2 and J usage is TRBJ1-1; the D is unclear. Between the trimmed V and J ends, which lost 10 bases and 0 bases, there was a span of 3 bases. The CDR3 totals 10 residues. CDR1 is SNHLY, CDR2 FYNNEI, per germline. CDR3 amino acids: CATLNTEAFF. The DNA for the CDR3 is TGTGCCACTCTGAACACTGAAGCTTTCTTT.

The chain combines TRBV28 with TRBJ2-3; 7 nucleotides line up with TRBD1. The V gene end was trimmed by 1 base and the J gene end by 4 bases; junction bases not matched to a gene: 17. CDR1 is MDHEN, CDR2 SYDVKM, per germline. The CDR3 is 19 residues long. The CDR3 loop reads CASSLSSWRQGKIADTQYF. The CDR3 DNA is TGTGCCAGCAGTTTATCATCCTGGAGACAGGGTAAAATCGCAGATACGCAGTATTTT.

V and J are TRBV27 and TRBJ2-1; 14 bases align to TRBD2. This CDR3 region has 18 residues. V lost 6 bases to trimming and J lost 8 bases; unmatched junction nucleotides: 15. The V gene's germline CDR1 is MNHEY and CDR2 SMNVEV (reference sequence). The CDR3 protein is CASRLTVSGLAGAHEQFF. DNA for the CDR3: TGTGCCAGCAGGCTCACAGTCTCGGGACTAGCGGGAGCCCATGAGCAGTTCTTC.

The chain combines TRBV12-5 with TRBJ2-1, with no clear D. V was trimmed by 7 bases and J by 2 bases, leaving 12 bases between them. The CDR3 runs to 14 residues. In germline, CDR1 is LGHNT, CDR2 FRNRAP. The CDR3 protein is CASALTGAYNEQFF. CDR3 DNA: TGTGCTAGTGCGCTGACTGGTGCCTACAATGAGCAGTTCTTC.

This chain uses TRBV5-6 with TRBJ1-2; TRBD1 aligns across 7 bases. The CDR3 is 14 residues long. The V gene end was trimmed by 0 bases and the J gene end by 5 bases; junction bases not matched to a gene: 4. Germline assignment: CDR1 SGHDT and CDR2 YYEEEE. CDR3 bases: TGTGCCAGCAGCTTGGGGGGACAGTTGTATGGCTACACCTTC. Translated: CASSLGGQLYGYTF.

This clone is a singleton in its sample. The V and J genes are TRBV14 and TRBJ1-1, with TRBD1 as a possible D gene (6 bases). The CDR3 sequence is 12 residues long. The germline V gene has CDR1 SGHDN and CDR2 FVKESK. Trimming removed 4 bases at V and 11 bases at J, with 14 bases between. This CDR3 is CASSPGGADAFF. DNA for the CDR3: TGTGCCAGCAGCCCTGGGGGGGCCGACGCTTTCTTT.

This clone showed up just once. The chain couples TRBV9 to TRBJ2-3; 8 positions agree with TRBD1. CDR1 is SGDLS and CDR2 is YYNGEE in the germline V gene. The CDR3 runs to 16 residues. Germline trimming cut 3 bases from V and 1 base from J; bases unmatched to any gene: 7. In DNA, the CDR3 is TGTGCCAGCAGCGCGCAGGGGGCATGGGGCACAGATACGCAGTATTTT. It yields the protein CASSAQGAWGTDTQYF.

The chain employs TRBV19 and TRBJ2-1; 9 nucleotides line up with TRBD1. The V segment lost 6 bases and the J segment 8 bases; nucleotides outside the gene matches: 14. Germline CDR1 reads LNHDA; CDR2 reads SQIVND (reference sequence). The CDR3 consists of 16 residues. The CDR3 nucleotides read TGTGCCAGTAGCCAACCTAGACAGGGGGGATTCCATGAGCAGTTCTTC. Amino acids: CASSQPRQGGFHEQFF.

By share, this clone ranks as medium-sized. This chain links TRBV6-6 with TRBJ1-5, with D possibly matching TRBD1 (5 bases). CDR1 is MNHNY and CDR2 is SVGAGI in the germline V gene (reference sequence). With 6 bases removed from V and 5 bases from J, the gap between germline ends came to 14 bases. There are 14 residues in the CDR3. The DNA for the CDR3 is TGTGCCAGCAGCCACGGGGGGGAACATCAGCCCCAGCATTTT. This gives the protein CASSHGGEHQPQHF.

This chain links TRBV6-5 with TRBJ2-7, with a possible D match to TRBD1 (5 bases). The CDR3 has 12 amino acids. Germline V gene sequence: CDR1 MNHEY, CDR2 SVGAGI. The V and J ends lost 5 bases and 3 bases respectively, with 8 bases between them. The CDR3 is CASSQDSYEQYF. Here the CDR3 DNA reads TGTGCCAGCAGTCAAGACAGCTACGAGCAGTACTTC.

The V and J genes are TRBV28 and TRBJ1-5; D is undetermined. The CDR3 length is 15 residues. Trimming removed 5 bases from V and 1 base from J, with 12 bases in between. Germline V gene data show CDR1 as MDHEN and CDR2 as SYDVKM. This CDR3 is CASSSWAVSNQPQHF. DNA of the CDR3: TGTGCCAGCAGTAGTTGGGCCGTAAGCAATCAGCCCCAGCATTTT.

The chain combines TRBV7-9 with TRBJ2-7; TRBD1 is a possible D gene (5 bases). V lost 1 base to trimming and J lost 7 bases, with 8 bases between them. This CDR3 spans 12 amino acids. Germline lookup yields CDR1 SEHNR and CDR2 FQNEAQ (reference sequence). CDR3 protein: CASSLDYREQYF. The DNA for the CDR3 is TGTGCCAGCAGCTTAGATTACAGGGAGCAGTACTTC.

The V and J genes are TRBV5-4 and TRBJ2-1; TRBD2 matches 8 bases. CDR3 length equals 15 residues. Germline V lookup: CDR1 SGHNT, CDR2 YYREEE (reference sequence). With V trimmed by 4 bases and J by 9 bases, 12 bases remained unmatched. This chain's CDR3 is CASSHWGSGESEQFF. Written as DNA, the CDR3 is TGTGCCAGCAGCCATTGGGGTAGCGGGGAATCTGAGCAGTTCTTC.

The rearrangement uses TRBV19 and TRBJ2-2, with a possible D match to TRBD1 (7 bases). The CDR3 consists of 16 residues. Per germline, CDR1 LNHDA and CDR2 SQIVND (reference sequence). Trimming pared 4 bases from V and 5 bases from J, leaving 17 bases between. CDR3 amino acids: CASSRGQAGGTGELFF. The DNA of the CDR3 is TGTGCCAGTAGTAGAGGTCAAGCAGGGGGGACCGGGGAGCTGTTTTTT. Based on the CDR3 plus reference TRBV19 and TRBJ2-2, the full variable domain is DGGITQSPKYLFRKEGQNVTLSCEQNLNHDAMYWYRQDPGQGLRLIYYSQIVNDFQKGDIAEGYSVSREKKESFPLTVTSAQKNPTAFYLCASSRGQAGGTGELFFGEGSRLTVL.

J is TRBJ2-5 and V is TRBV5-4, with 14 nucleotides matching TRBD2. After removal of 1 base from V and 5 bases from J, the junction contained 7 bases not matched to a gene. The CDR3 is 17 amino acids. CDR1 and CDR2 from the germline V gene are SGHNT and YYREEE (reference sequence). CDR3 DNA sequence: TGTGCCAGCAGCTTGAAGACTAGCGGGGGGGCCCGGGAGACCCAGTACTTC. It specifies CASSLKTSGGARETQYF.

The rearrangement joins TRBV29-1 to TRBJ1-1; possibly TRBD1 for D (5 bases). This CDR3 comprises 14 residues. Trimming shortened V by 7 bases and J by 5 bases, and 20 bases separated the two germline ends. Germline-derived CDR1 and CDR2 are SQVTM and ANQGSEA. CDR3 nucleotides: TGCAGCGGGCTCGGGGGGTTCCGAATGACTGAAGCTTTCTTT. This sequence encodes CSGLGGFRMTEAFF.